This record looks at one T cell receptor beta chain sequence and its context. These data originate in a study of blood T cell repertoires in COVID-19. Measured with immunoSEQ multiplex PCR; TCRdb has only the in-frame clones, and not every one. Here the sample spans around 60,000 clones, 80% being singletons. The germline V gene has CDR1 MNHNY and CDR2 SVGAGI (reference sequence). The V gene lost 5 bases and the J gene lost 2 bases, with 16 bases spanning the gap. This CDR3 region has 15 residues. The receptor comes from a man aged 60-69 years with acute or convalescent COVID-19. The J gene is TRBJ2-7, the V gene TRBV6-6; D not certain. Sequences were obtained from peripheral blood. CDR3 residues: CASSPRGINPYEQYF. DNA of the CDR3: TGTGCCAGCAGTCCCCGAGGCATCAACCCCTACGAGCAGTACTTC.